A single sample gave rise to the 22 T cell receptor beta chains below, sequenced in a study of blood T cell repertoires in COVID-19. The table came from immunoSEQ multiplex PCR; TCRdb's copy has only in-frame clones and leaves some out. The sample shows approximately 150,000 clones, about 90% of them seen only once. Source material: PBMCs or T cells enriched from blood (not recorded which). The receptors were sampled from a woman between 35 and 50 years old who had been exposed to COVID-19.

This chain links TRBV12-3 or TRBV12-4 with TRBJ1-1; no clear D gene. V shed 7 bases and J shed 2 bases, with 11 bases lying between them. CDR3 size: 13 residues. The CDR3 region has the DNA TGTGCCAGCATTCTTCTAAGAAACACTGAAGCTTTCTTT. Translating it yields CASILLRNTEAFF.

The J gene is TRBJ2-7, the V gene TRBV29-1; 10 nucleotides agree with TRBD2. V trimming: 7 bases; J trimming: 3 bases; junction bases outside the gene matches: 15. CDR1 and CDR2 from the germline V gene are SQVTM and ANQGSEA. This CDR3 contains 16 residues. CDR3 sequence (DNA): TGCAGCGCCAGTTCGCCTAGCGGGAGATCTGGCTACGAGCAGTACTTC. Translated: CSASSPSGRSGYEQYF.

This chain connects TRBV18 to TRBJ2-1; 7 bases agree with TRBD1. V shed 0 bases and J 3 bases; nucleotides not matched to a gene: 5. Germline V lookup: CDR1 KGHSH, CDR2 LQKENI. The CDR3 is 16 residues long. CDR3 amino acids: CASSPPLDRSYNEQFF. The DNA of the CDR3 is TGTGCCAGCTCACCACCGTTGGACAGGAGCTACAATGAGCAGTTCTTC.

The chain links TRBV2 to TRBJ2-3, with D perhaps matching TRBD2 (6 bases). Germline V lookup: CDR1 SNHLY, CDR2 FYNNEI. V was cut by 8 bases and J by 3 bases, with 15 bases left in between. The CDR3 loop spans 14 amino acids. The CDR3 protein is CASPRREKTDTQYF. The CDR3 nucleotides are TGTGCCAGCCCAAGGAGGGAGAAGACAGATACGCAGTATTTT.

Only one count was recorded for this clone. The CDR3 nucleotides are TGTGCCAGCAGCTTAGGGGTTGCGGGGCAGACAGATACGCAGTATTTT. Its protein product is CASSLGVAGQTDTQYF. The chain joins TRBV11-3 to TRBJ2-3, with D possibly being TRBD2 (6 bases). Germline lookup yields CDR1 SGHNT and CDR2 YENEEA. The CDR3 extends over 16 amino acids. V gave up 1 base and J gave up 3 bases, with 14 bases separating them. The entire variable domain, with the rest obtained from reference TRBV11-3 and TRBJ2-3, is as follows: EAGVVQSPRYKIIEKKQPVAFWCNPISGHNTLYWYLQNLGQGPELLIRYENEEAVDDSQLPKDRFSAERLKGVDSTLKIQPAELGDSAVYLCASSLGVAGQTDTQYFGPGTRLTVL.

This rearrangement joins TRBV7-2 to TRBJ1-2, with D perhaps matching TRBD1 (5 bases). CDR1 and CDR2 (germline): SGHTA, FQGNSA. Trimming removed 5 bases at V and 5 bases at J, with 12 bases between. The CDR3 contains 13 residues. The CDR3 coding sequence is TGTGCCAGCAGCCCAAAGGGACTGTATGGCTACACCTTC. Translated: CASSPKGLYGYTF.

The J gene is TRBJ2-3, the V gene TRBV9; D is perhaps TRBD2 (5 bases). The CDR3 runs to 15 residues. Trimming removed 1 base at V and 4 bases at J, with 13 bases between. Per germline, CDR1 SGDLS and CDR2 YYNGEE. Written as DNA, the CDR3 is TGTGCCAGCAGCGTACTTTCGGGAACCCCAGATACGCAGTATTTT. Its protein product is CASSVLSGTPDTQYF.

The CDR3 DNA reads TGTGCCAGCTCACCCCAAGGGGGAAGGGGGAACAGGGGCGAGCAGTACTTC. This encodes CASSPQGGRGNRGEQYF. This rearrangement joins TRBV18 to TRBJ2-7, with 7 bases aligning to TRBD1. There are 17 residues in the CDR3. V was clipped by 3 bases and J by 6 bases; unmatched bases: 17. CDR1 is KGHSH, CDR2 LQKENI, per germline.

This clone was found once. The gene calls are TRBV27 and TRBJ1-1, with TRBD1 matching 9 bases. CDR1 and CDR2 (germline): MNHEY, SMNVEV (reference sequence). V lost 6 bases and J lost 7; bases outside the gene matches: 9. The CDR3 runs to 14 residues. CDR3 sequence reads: CASRILQGAREAFF. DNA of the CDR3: TGTGCCAGCAGAATATTACAGGGGGCGCGTGAAGCTTTCTTT.

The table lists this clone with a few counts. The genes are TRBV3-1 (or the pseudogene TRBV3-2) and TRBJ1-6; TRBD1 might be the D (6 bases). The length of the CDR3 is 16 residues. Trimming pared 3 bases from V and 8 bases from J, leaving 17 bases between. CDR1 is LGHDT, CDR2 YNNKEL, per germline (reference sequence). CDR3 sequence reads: CASSQQGGRSHSPLHF. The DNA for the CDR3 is TGTGCCAGCAGCCAGCAAGGGGGAAGGTCACATTCACCCCTCCACTTT.

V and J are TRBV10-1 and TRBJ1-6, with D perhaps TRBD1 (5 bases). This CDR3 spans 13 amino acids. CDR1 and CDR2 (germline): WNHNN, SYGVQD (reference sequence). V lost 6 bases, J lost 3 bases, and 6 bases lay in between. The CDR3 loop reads CASSRDYNSPLHF. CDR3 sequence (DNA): TGCGCCAGCAGCAGGGACTATAATTCACCCCTCCACTTT.

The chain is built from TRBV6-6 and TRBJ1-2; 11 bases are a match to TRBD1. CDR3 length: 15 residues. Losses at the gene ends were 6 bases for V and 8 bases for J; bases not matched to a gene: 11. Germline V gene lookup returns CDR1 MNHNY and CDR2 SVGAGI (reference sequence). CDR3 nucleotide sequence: TGTGCCAGCAGAACGGGAGGACAGGGGGCGAGAGGCTACACCTTC. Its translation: CASRTGGQGARGYTF.

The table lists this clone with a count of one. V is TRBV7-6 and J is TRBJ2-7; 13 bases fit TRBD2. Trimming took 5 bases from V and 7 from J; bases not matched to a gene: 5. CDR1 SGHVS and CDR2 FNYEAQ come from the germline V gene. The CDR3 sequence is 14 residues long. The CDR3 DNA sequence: TGTGCCAGCAGCCCCGGACTAGCGGGAGATGAGCAGTACTTC. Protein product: CASSPGLAGDEQYF. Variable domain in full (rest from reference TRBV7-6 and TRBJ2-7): GAGVSQSPRYKVTKRGQDVALRCDPISGHVSLYWYRQALGQGPEFLTYFNYEAQQDKSGLPNDRFSAERPEGSISTLTIQRTEQRDSAMYRCASSPGLAGDEQYFGPGTRLTVT.

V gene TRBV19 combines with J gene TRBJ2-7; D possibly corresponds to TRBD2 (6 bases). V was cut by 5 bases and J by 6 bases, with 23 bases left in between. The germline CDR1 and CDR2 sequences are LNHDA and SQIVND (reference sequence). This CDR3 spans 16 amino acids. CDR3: CASSVEQTGGWGEQYF. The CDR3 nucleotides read TGTGCCAGTAGTGTCGAACAAACCGGGGGATGGGGCGAGCAGTACTTC.

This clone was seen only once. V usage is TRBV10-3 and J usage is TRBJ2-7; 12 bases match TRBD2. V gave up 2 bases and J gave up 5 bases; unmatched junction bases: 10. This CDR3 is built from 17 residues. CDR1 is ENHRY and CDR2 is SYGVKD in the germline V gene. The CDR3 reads CAISEGLAGGPLHEQYF. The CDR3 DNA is TGTGCCATCAGTGAGGGCCTAGCGGGAGGGCCTTTGCACGAGCAGTACTTC.

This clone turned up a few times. As DNA, the CDR3 is TGTGCCAGCAGTGCCTTAATGGACTCTGCGGGCAATCAGCCCCAGCATTTT. Protein sequence: CASSALMDSAGNQPQHF. The chain links TRBV6-1 to TRBJ1-5; no clear D gene. Trimming shortened V by 4 bases and J by 2 bases, and 18 bases separated the two germline ends. CDR3 length equals 17 residues. CDR1 is MNHNS and CDR2 is SASEGT in the germline V gene.

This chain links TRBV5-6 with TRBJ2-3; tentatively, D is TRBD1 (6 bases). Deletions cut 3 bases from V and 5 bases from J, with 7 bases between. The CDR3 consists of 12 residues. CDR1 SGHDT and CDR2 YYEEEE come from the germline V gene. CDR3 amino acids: CASSWTVDTQYF. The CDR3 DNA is TGTGCCAGCAGCTGGACAGTAGATACGCAGTATTTT.

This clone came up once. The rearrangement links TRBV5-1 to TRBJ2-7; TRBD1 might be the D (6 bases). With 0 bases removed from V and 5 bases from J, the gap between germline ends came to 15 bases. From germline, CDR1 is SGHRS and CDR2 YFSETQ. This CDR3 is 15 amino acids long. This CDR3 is CASSLGATGSNEQYF. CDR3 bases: TGCGCCAGCAGCTTGGGAGCGACAGGCAGCAACGAGCAGTACTTC. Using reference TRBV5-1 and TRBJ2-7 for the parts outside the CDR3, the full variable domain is KAGVTQTPRYLIKTRGQQVTLSCSPISGHRSVSWYQQTPGQGLQFLFEYFSETQRNKGNFPGRFSGRQFSNSRSEMNVSTLELGDSALYLCASSLGATGSNEQYFGPGTRLTVT.

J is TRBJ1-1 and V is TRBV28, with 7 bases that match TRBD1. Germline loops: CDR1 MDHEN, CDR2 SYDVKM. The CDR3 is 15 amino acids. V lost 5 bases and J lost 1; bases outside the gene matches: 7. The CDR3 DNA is TGTGCCAGCAGTGCCGGGACAGTTTGGAACACTGAAGCTTTCTTT. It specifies CASSAGTVWNTEAFF.

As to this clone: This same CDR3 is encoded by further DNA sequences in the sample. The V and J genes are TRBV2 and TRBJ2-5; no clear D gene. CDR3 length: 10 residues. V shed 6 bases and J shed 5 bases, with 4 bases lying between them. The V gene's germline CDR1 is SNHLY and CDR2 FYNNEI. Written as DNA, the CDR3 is TGTGCCAGCAGCCTTGAGACCCAGTACTTC. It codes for CASSLETQYF.

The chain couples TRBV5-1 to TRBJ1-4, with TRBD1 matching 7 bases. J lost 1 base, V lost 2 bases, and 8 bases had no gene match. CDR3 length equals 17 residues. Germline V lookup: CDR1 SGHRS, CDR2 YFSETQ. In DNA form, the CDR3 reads TGCGCCAGCAGCTTCAGACAGGGAATGGGAACTAATGAAAAACTGTTTTTT. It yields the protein CASSFRQGMGTNEKLFF.

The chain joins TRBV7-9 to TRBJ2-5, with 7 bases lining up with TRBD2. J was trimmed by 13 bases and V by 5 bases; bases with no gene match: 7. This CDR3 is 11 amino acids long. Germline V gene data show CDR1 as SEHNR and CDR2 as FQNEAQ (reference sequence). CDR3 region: CASSHGGSRYF. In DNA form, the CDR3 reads TGTGCCAGCAGCCACGGGGGGAGTAGGTACTTC.